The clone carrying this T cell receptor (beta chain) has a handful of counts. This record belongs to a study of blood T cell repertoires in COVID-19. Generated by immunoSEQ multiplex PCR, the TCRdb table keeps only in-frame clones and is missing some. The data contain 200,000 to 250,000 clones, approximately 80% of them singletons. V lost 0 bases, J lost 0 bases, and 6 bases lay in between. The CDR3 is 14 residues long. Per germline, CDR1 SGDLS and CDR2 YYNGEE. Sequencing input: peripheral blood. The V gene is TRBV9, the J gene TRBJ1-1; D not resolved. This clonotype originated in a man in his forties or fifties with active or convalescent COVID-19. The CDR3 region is CASSVGPMNTEAFF. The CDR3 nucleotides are TGTGCCAGCAGCGTAGGTCCCATGAACACTGAAGCTTTCTTT.